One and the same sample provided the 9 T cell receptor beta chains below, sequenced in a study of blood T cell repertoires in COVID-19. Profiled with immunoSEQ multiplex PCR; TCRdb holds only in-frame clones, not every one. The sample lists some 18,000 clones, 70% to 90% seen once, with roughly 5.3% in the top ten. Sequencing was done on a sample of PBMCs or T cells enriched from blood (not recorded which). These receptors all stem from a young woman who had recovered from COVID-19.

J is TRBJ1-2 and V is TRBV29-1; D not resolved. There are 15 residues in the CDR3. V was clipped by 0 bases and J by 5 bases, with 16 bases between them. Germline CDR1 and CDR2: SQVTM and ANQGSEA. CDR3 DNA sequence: TGCAGCGTTGAAGATCTGAAAACCCAGATATATGGCTACACCTTC. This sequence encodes CSVEDLKTQIYGYTF.

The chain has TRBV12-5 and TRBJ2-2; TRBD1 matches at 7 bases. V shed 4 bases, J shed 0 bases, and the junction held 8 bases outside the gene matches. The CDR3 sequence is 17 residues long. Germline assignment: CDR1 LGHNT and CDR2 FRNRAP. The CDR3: CASGSIRDSPNTGELFF. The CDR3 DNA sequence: TGTGCTAGTGGTTCAATCAGGGACAGTCCGAACACCGGGGAGCTGTTTTTT.

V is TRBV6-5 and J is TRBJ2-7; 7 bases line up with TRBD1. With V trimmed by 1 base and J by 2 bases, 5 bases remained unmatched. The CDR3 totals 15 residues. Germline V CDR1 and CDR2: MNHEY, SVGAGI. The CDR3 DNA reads TGTGCCAGCAGTTACTTGGGACAGAAGCCCTACGAGCAGTACTTC. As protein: CASSYLGQKPYEQYF.

The DNA for the CDR3 is TGTGCCAGCAGTGACTCGATAACAGGGATCTATGGCTACACCTTC. Its translation is CASSDSITGIYGYTF. The genes are TRBV6-4 and TRBJ1-2, with D possibly matching TRBD1 (6 bases). Germline CDR1 and CDR2: MRHNA and SNTAGT. V dropped 0 bases and J dropped 4 bases, with 12 bases sitting between them. The CDR3 has 15 amino acids.

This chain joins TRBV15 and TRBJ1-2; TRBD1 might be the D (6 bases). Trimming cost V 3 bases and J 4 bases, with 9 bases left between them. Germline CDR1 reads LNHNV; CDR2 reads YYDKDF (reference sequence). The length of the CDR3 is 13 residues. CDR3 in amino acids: CATSRDRTYGYTF. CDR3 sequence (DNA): TGTGCCACCAGCAGGGACAGAACCTATGGCTACACCTTC. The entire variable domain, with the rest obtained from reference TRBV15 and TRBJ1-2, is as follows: DAMVIQNPRYQVTQFGKPVTLSCSQTLNHNVMYWYQQKSSQAPKLLFHYYDKDFNNEADTPDNFQSRRPNTSFCFLDIRSPGLGDTAMYLCATSRDRTYGYTFGSGTRLTVV.

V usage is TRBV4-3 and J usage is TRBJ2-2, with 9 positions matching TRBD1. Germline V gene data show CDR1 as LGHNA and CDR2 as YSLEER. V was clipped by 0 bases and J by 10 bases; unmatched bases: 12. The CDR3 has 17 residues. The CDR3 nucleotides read TGCGCCAGCAGCCAAGAAGGTCCCACAGGGGGCCGCTTGGAGCTGTTTTTT. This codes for CASSQEGPTGGRLELFF.

The CDR3 DNA reads as TGCAGCGTTGAACCACAGGGGACCTACGAGCAGTACTTC. Translating it yields CSVEPQGTYEQYF. This chain connects TRBV29-1 to TRBJ2-7; TRBD1 agrees at 7 bases. The V gene's germline CDR1 is SQVTM and CDR2 ANQGSEA. The J segment lost 2 bases and the V segment lost 2 bases, leaving 3 bases of the junction unmatched. The CDR3 runs 13 residues.

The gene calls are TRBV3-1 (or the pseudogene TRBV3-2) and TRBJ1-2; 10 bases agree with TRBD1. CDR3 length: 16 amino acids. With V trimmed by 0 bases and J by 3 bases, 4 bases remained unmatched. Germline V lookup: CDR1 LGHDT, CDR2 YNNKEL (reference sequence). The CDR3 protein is CASSQDATGGYYGYTF. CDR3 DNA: TGTGCCAGCAGCCAAGACGCGACAGGGGGCTACTATGGCTACACCTTC.

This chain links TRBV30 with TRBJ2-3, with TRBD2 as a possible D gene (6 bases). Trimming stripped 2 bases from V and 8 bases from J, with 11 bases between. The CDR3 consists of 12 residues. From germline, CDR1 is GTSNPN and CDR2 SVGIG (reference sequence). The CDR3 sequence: CAWSPDYSTQYF. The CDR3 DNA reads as TGTGCCTGGAGTCCGGACTACTCTACGCAGTATTTT.